This T cell receptor (beta chain) was observed in a study of T cell responses to AZD1222 COVID-19 vaccine. The germline V gene has CDR1 SQVTM and CDR2 ANQGSEA. CDR3 length: 13 residues. The ends lost 3 bases at V and 7 bases at J; junction bases unmatched: 8. Analyses pooled second doses at about 4 or about 12 weeks. Overall study results and limits: Along spike, vaccine-associated CD4 TCRs were found throughout, with dominance at 160-218 and 743-854. Recipients of AZD1222 seropositive at baseline numbered only 6 or 7. Unmutated variant regions are reportedly targeted by nearly half of spike-specific TCRs.

Details on this clone: Antigen: not known.

TCRdb's copy holds only in-frame clones and misses some; the assay was immunoSEQ multiplex PCR. The sample has about 180,000 clones; around 89% are singletons. The specimen was peripheral blood, collected 28 days after the second AZD1222 dose. The chain employs TRBV29-1 and TRBJ1-1; TRBD1 agrees at 7 bases. The receptor comes from an adult who received the AZD1222 COVID-19 vaccine. The CDR3 here is CSVESDREVEAFF. DNA of the CDR3: TGCAGCGTTGAGAGTGACAGGGAGGTTGAAGCTTTCTTT.